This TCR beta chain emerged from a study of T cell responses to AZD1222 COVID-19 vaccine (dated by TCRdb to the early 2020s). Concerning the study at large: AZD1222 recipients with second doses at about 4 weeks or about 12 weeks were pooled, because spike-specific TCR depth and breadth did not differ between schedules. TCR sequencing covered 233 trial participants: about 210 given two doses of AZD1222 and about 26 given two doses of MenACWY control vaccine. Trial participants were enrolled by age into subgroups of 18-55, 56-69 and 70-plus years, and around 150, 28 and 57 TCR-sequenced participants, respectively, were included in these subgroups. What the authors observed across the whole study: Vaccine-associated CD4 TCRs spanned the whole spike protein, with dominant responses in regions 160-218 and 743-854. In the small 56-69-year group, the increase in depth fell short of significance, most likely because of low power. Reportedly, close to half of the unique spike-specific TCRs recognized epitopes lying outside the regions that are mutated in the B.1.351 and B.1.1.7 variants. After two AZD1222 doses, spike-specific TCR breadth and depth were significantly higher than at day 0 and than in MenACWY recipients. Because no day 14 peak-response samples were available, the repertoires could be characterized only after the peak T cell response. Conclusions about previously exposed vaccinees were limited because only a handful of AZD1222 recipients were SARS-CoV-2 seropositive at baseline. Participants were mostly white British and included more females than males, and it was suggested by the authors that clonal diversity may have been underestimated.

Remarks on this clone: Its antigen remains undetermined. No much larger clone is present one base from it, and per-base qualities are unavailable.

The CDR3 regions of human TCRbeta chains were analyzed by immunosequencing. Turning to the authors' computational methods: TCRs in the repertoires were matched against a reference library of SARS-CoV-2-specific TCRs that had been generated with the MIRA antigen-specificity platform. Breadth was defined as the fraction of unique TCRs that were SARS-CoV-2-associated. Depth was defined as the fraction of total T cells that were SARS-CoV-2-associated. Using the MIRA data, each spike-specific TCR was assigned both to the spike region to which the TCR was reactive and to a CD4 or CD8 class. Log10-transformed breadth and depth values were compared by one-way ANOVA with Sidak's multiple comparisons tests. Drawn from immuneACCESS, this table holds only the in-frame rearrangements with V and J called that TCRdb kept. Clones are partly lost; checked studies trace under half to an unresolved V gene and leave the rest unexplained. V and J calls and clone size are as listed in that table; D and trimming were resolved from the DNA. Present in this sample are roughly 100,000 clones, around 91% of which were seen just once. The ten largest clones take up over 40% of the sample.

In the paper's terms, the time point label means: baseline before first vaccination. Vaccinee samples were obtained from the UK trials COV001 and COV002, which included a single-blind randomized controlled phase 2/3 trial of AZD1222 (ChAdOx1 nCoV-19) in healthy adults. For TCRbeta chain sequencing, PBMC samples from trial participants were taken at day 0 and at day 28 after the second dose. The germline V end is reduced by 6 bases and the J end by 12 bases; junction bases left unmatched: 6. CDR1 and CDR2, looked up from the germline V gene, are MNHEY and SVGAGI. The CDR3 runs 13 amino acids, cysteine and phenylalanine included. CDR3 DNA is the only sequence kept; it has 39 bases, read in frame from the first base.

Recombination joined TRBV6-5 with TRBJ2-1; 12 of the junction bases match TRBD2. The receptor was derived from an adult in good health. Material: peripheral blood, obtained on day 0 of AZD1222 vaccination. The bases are TGTGCCAGCAGGACTAGCGGGGGTCTCGGGCAGTTCTTC. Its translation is CASRTSGGLGQFF.